The next 16 T cell receptor beta chains were all read from a single sample in a study of shared clonotypes between healthy human individuals. Sequenced by immunoSEQ multiplex PCR; TCRdb stores in-frame clones only, minus some. The sample includes over a million clones, around 74% of them seen just once. The sequencing sample was made of memory CD4+ T cells sorted from blood. The subset here: CD45RA-negative fraction. The receptor source for this set is a man aged 18-30 years in good health.

The V and J genes are TRBV19 and TRBJ1-5; TRBD1 agrees at 9 bases. The CDR3 extends over 16 amino acids. Germline V lookup: CDR1 LNHDA, CDR2 SQIVND (reference sequence). The trim removed 3 bases at V and 1 base at J, leaving 4 bases unmatched. CDR3 coding DNA: TGTGCCAGTAGTATCACCGGACAGGGGAGCAATCAGCCCCAGCATTTT. Its protein product is CASSITGQGSNQPQHF.

The chain combines TRBV10-1 with TRBJ2-4; 8 nucleotides agree with TRBD2. Unmatched junction bases numbered 6, after V lost 6 bases and J lost 2 bases. Germline CDR1 reads WNHNN; CDR2 reads SYGVQD (reference sequence). The CDR3 length is 15 residues. DNA of the CDR3: TGCGCCAGCAGCCCCGGACTAGCCTCCAAAAACATTCAGTACTTC. Its protein is CASSPGLASKNIQYF.

This clone was counted at least ten times. The chain recombines TRBV7-8 with TRBJ1-2; 7 bases align to TRBD1. J gave up 4 bases and V 7 bases, and 9 bases lay outside the gene matches. Per the germline V gene, CDR1 is SGHVS and CDR2 is FQNEAQ. The CDR3 totals 14 residues. The CDR3 loop reads CASTPTGTVYGYTF. CDR3 sequence (DNA): TGTGCCAGCACCCCGACGGGGACAGTCTATGGCTACACCTTC.

This chain connects TRBV10-3 to TRBJ2-3, with 8 bases fitting TRBD2. CDR3 length: 13 residues. Germline values: CDR1 ENHRY, CDR2 SYGVKD. The trim removed 7 bases at V and 6 bases at J, leaving 6 bases unmatched. CDR3 loop: CAIKGLVTDTQYF. The CDR3, as DNA: TGTGCCATCAAGGGACTAGTTACGGATACGCAGTATTTT.

The chain has TRBV9 and TRBJ2-3, with 13 bases identical to TRBD2. Trimming took 5 bases from V and 4 from J; bases not matched to a gene: 10. The CDR3 loop spans 17 amino acids. Germline-derived CDR1 and CDR2 are SGDLS and YYNGEE. The CDR3 coding sequence is TGTGCCAGCAGGCCGGGACTAGCGGGAAGGAAGGCAGATACGCAGTATTTT. Amino acid sequence: CASRPGLAGRKADTQYF.

The chain recombines TRBV27 with TRBJ2-6; a weak D match, TRBD1 (5 bases). Germline V gene data show CDR1 as MNHEY and CDR2 as SMNVEV (reference sequence). Between the trimmed V and J ends, which lost 3 bases and 2 bases, there was a span of 8 bases. CDR3 length: 15 amino acids. CDR3 sequence (DNA): TGTGCCAGCAGTTTCAGGGATCCTGGGGCCAACGTCCTGACTTTC. It codes for CASSFRDPGANVLTF.

This clone was counted at least ten times. Other DNA sequences in the same sample also yield this CDR3. The chain is built from TRBV7-2 and TRBJ1-3, with D tentatively TRBD1 (5 bases). This CDR3 contains 15 residues. V gave up 2 bases and J gave up 0 bases, with 8 bases separating them. Germline loops: CDR1 SGHTA, CDR2 FQGNSA. The DNA for the CDR3 is TGTGCCAGCAGCTTATCTGGGGGCTCTGGAAACACCATATATTTT. Amino acid sequence: CASSLSGGSGNTIYF.

The CDR3 protein is CASSSVTGGNTEAFF. CDR3 DNA: TGTGCCAGCAGTTCCGTGACAGGTGGGAACACTGAAGCTTTCTTT. The rearrangement links TRBV6-5 to TRBJ1-1; a possible D gene is TRBD1 (6 bases). Germline assignment: CDR1 MNHEY and CDR2 SVGAGI. The CDR3 runs to 15 residues. V was clipped by 4 bases and J by 1 base, with 13 bases between them.

The chain combines TRBV4-3 with TRBJ2-3; 9 bases line up with TRBD2. V lost 7 bases, J lost 4 bases, and 6 bases stayed unmatched. The CDR3 totals 14 residues. Germline CDR1 and CDR2: LGHNA and YSLEER. The CDR3 region is CASNSGSSADTQYF. CDR3 nucleotides: TGCGCCAGCAATAGCGGGAGCTCGGCAGATACGCAGTATTTT.

This chain links TRBV4-2 with TRBJ1-6, with D maybe TRBD1 (6 bases). Trimming pared 5 bases from V and 10 bases from J, leaving 18 bases between. CDR1 is LGHNA and CDR2 is YNFKEQ in the germline V gene. The CDR3 extends over 15 amino acids. This CDR3 reads CASSSQAGGLSPLHF. The CDR3 DNA reads as TGTGCCAGCAGCAGCCAAGCCGGGGGGCTCTCACCCCTCCACTTT.

The rearrangement uses TRBV9 and TRBJ2-7; 11 positions agree with TRBD2. There are 17 residues in the CDR3. Germline loops: CDR1 SGDLS, CDR2 YYNGEE. After removal of 0 bases from V and 0 bases from J, the junction contained 5 bases not matched to a gene. The CDR3 region is CASSVGLAGTTSYEQYF. CDR3 bases: TGTGCCAGCAGCGTAGGACTAGCGGGGACTACCTCCTACGAGCAGTACTTC.

V is TRBV7-9 and J is TRBJ2-1, with 7 nucleotides matching TRBD2. This CDR3 comprises 18 residues. Germline V gene sequence: CDR1 SEHNR, CDR2 FQNEAQ (reference sequence). V trimming: 2 bases; J trimming: 5 bases; junction bases outside the gene matches: 15. This CDR3 reads CASSLRDIAGATNNEQFF. The CDR3 DNA reads as TGTGCCAGCAGCTTACGAGACATAGCGGGTGCAACCAACAATGAGCAGTTCTTC.

The CDR3 spells CASSNAGRGSTEAFF. The CDR3 DNA reads as TGCGCCAGCAGCAACGCAGGGAGAGGGAGCACTGAAGCTTTCTTT. V gene TRBV5-1 combines with J gene TRBJ1-1; D is possibly TRBD1 (5 bases). The CDR3 consists of 15 residues. The V gene's germline CDR1 is SGHRS and CDR2 YFSETQ. V lost 4 bases, J lost 4 bases, and 17 bases lay in between.

A few counts support this clone. This chain connects TRBV19 to TRBJ1-5; TRBD1 matches at 8 bases. CDR1 is LNHDA and CDR2 is SQIVND in the germline V gene (reference sequence). Germline trimming cut 4 bases from V and 4 bases from J; bases unmatched to any gene: 3. The CDR3 sequence is 14 residues long. The DNA of the CDR3 is TGTGCCAGTAGTAATCAGGGGGCGAATCAGCCCCAGCATTTT. This gives the protein CASSNQGANQPQHF.

The rearrangement joins TRBV5-6 to TRBJ1-1, with a tentative D call TRBD1 (6 bases). The CDR3 length is 13 residues. Trimming took off 4 bases at V and 3 bases at J, with 10 bases between the two ends. The germline V gene encodes CDR1 SGHDT and CDR2 YYEEEE. CDR3: CASSLGGDTEAFF. CDR3 bases: TGTGCCAGCAGCCTAGGGGGGGACACTGAAGCTTTCTTT.

The sample holds one count of this clone. CDR3 amino acids: CASRPQGSYNSPLHF. CDR3 nucleotides: TGTGCCAGCAGACCACAGGGGTCCTATAATTCACCCCTCCACTTT. This rearrangement joins TRBV2 to TRBJ1-6; 7 bases fit TRBD1. V was pared by 6 bases and J by 1 base, with 3 bases of the junction left unmatched. The germline V gene encodes CDR1 SNHLY and CDR2 FYNNEI. This CDR3 contains 15 residues.